Below, 25 T cell receptor beta chains from the same sample are listed, as sequenced in a study of prognosis after radiotherapy for stage I lung cancer. Starting from genomic DNA, TCR beta CDR3 was amplified through two-round multiplex PCR. Amplification during the initial PCR round employed primers specific to each TRBV and TRBJ gene. Via MiXCR, TCRdb re-called the multiplex PCR reads, giving one row per CDR3 protein. Here the sample spans about 51,000 distinct CDR3 sequences, about 35% being singletons. The input for sequencing was PBMCs, taken before or after stereotactic body radiation therapy (not recorded which). These receptors were obtained from a donor of 50 years or more with non-small cell lung cancer.

This clonotype was recorded many times. The chain links TRBV7-3 to TRBJ2-1, with D perhaps TRBD2 (6 bases). Per the germline V gene, CDR1 is SGHTA and CDR2 is FQGTGA. The CDR3 loop spans 13 amino acids. Between the trimmed V and J ends, which lost 2 bases and 5 bases, there was a span of 7 bases. The CDR3 region is CASSLQRDNEQFF. DNA for the CDR3: TGTGCCAGCAGCTTACAGCGGGACAATGAGCAGTTCTTC.

This clonotype was found many times. This rearrangement joins TRBV20-1 to TRBJ1-1; TRBD1 is a possible D gene (5 bases). V shed 6 bases and J shed 3 bases, with 20 bases lying between them. This CDR3 contains 15 residues. The germline CDR1 and CDR2 sequences are DFQATT and SNEGSKA (reference sequence). CDR3 residues: CSARPQGLEDTEAFF. DNA for the CDR3: TGCAGTGCCCGACCTCAGGGTCTGGAGGACACTGAAGCTTTCTTT.

As concerns this clonotype: At one of its ends the junction is not consistent with the germline gene, which may arise from a read error. The CDR3 sequence: CAGSPPGLAAYEHYF. CDR3 DNA sequence: TGTGCCGGCAGCCCTCCGGGACTAGCTGCTTACGAGCATTACTTC. V gene TRBV3-1 combines with J gene TRBJ2-7; 9 bases match TRBD2. Germline values: CDR1 LGHDT, CDR2 YNNKEL (reference sequence). The CDR3 runs to 15 residues.

This clonotype appeared many times. This chain links TRBV5-1 with TRBJ2-7; D uncertain. The germline V gene encodes CDR1 SGHRS and CDR2 YFSETQ. Between the trimmed V and J ends, which lost 5 bases and 3 bases, there was a span of 15 bases. The CDR3 spans 14 residues. The CDR3 protein is CASSLGRLYYEQYF. CDR3 coding DNA: TGCGCCAGCAGTCTCGGCAGACTGTACTACGAGCAGTACTTC.

Concerning this clonotype: One end of the junction does not line up with germline, which may come from a read error. V gene TRBV2 combines with J gene TRBJ2-7; TRBD1 might be the D (6 bases). CDR1 is SNHLY, CDR2 FYNNEI, per germline. The CDR3 runs 11 residues. The CDR3 loop reads CASSVEGDQYF. The CDR3 DNA follows: TGTGCCAGTAGTGTCGAGGGGGATCAGTACTTC.

Concerning this clonotype itself: A read error may explain this, as a much larger clone is one base away. J is TRBJ2-1 and V is TRBV5-6; 7 positions match TRBD1. With 4 bases clipped from V and 9 bases from J, the junction kept 13 bases outside the gene matches. The germline gives CDR1 SGHDT, CDR2 YYEEEE. This CDR3 is built from 15 residues. In nucleotides, the CDR3 is TGTGCCAGCAGCCTACAGGGGTCATTACCCAGTGAGCAGTTCTTC. Translated, it gives CASSLQGSLPSEQFF.

At least ten counts were recorded for this clonotype. J is TRBJ1-1 and V is TRBV4-2; a possible D gene is TRBD1 (5 bases). The V end was cut by 1 base, the J end by 4 bases, with 16 bases between. Germline CDR1 reads LGHNA; CDR2 reads YNFKEQ. There are 16 residues in the CDR3. The CDR3 nucleotides read TGTGCCAGCAGCCAAGGGGGAGGGGACGGGTTCACTGAAGCTTTCTTT. This codes for CASSQGGGDGFTEAFF.

The chain combines TRBV5-1 with TRBJ2-4; 8 bases are shared with TRBD1. The CDR3 sequence is 15 residues long. Germline trimming cut 0 bases from V and 8 bases from J; bases unmatched to any gene: 7. CDR1 is SGHRS, CDR2 YFSETQ, per germline. CDR3 protein: CASSLDAGGTDIQYF. CDR3 bases: TGCGCCAGCAGCTTGGATGCAGGGGGCACGGACATTCAGTACTTC.

On this clonotype itself: A far larger clone is one base from this, pointing to a likely read error. This chain uses TRBV6-8 with TRBJ2-2; 8 bases are shared with TRBD2. Germline lookup yields CDR1 MNHGY and CDR2 SAAAGT. V lost 5 bases, J lost 6 bases, and 20 bases stayed unmatched. The CDR3 length is 19 residues. The CDR3: CASSDSIRWTSWEAGELFF. The CDR3 DNA sequence: TGTGCCAGCAGTGACAGTATACGGTGGACTAGCTGGGAGGCCGGGGAGCTGTTTTTT.

The chain joins TRBV7-9 to TRBJ2-7, with 13 bases matching TRBD2. Germline CDR1 and CDR2: SEHNR and FQNEAQ (reference sequence). The CDR3 sequence is 18 residues long. The V gene end was trimmed by 4 bases and the J gene end by 1 base; junction bases not matched to a gene: 10. CDR3 DNA sequence: TGTGCCAGCAGCTCCGGGACAGGGACTAGCGGGACTTCCTACGAGCAGTACTTC. Translated: CASSSGTGTSGTSYEQYF.

On this clonotype itself: The likely explanation is a read error, given a far larger clone one base away. The V call is TRBV7-9, the J call TRBJ1-2; D perhaps matches TRBD1 (6 bases). Germline V gene sequence: CDR1 SEHNR, CDR2 FQNEAQ (reference sequence). V lost 5 bases to trimming and J lost 8 bases, with 18 bases between them. The CDR3 length is 14 residues. The CDR3 nucleotides are TGTGCCAGCAGCCAGGAAAGGGGGGTTATAGGCTACACCTTC. This gives the protein CASSQERGVIGYTF.

This clonotype was found once. V usage is TRBV11-3 and J usage is TRBJ2-1; D remains unclear. V was clipped by 7 bases and J by 0 bases, with 16 bases between them. Germline CDR1 and CDR2: SGHNT and YENEEA. The length of the CDR3 is 16 residues. Written as DNA, the CDR3 is TGTGCCAGCACCCGGGCCCCCTGTAGCTCCTACAATGAGCAGTTCTTC. It translates to CASTRAPCSSYNEQFF. The whole variable domain, filled in from reference TRBV11-3 and TRBJ2-1, reads EAGVVQSPRYKIIEKKQPVAFWCNPISGHNTLYWYLQNLGQGPELLIRYENEEAVDDSQLPKDRFSAERLKGVDSTLKIQPAELGDSAVYLCASTRAPCSSYNEQFFGPGTRLTVL.

Comment on this clonotype: A far bigger clonotype differs at one base, so this is likely a read error. CDR3 nucleotide sequence: TGTGCCAGCAGTTACGTCTTTTACGAGCAGTACTTC. It translates to CASSYVFYEQYF. The chain links TRBV6-9 to TRBJ2-7; D unresolved. This CDR3 comprises 12 residues. The germline V gene encodes CDR1 MNHGY and CDR2 SVAAGI. Trimming took off 3 bases at V and 4 bases at J, with 7 bases between the two ends.

At least ten counts were recorded for this clonotype. One end of the junction is discordant with germline, which a read error may explain. The chain recombines TRBV3-1 with TRBJ1-2; D gene ambiguous. Germline CDR1 is LGHDT and CDR2 is YNNKEL (reference sequence). This CDR3 is 13 amino acids long. The CDR3 nucleotides read TGTGTCAGCAGCCAAGTTAAGGGCCGAGGCTACACCTTC. Encoded protein: CVSSQVKGRGYTF.

Turning to this clonotype: A far larger clone is one nucleotide away, so this likely arose from a read error. Since no conserved phenylalanine or tryptophan closes the CDR3, a read error is the likely cause. V usage is TRBV7-3 and J usage is TRBJ2-5, with 12 positions matching TRBD2. TRBJ2-1 matches the DNA end more closely, so the J call is doubtful. This CDR3 spans 15 amino acids. CDR1 and CDR2 (germline): SGHTA, FQGTGA. In DNA form, the CDR3 reads TGTGCCAGCAGCTTAGGACTAGCGGGACTCGGGGAGCAGTTCTTA. Residues: CASSLGLAGLGEQFL.

In its sample, this clonotype was seen once. A clone one base away is much larger, so this may be a read error. The chain uses TRBV6-5 and TRBJ2-5; a possible D gene is TRBD2 (6 bases). CDR1 is MNHEY, CDR2 SVGAGI, per germline. This CDR3 is 15 amino acids long. V dropped 1 base and J dropped 2 bases, with 11 bases sitting between them. As DNA, the CDR3 is TGTGCCAGCAGTTACTTCGGGAGAGATCAAGAGACCCAGTACTTC. Translating gives CASSYFGRDQETQYF.

This clonotype was counted many times. This sequence joins TRBV4-1 and TRBJ1-1; no definite D call. There are 14 residues in the CDR3. Germline V gives CDR1 MGHRA, CDR2 YSYEKL. V dropped 0 bases and J dropped 6 bases, with 11 bases sitting between them. CDR3 protein: CASSQDGSIPEAFF. CDR3 nucleotide sequence: TGCGCCAGCAGCCAAGATGGGTCAATCCCTGAAGCTTTCTTT.

The V gene is TRBV7-3, the J gene TRBJ1-1; the D is unclear. The germline V gene encodes CDR1 SGHTA and CDR2 FQGTGA. The CDR3 totals 13 residues. Trimming removed 5 bases at V and 6 bases at J, with 13 bases between. In DNA, the CDR3 is TGTGCCAGCAGCACGAGGGAGAGAGCTGAAGCTTTCTTT. Encoded protein: CASSTRERAEAFF.

Ten or more counts support this clonotype. This chain uses TRBV19 with TRBJ2-6; tentatively, D is TRBD1 (6 bases). The ends were cut back, 5 bases at V and 0 bases at J, with 17 bases in the middle. CDR3 length equals 18 residues. Germline CDR1 reads LNHDA; CDR2 reads SQIVND (reference sequence). CDR3 coding DNA: TGTGCCAGTAGTCCTCAGACAGGATCTGACTCTGGGGCCAACGTCCTGACTTTC. The encoded protein is CASSPQTGSDSGANVLTF.

Many counts were recorded for this clonotype. The chain links TRBV3-1 to TRBJ2-1; D perhaps matches TRBD1 (5 bases). The CDR3 is 16 residues long. CDR1 and CDR2 from the germline V gene are LGHDT and YNNKEL (reference sequence). Trimming removed 1 base from V and 1 base from J, with 11 bases in between. The CDR3 nucleotides read TGTGCCAGCAGCCAAGGCCCAGGGCGGTCCTACAATGAGCAGTTCTTC. Its protein product is CASSQGPGRSYNEQFF.

This clonotype was seen at least ten times. The chain joins TRBV7-8 to TRBJ2-7, with D possibly being TRBD2 (6 bases). Germline CDR1 and CDR2: SGHVS and FQNEAQ. The V gene lost 5 bases and the J gene lost 0 bases, with 17 bases spanning the gap. CDR3 length equals 16 residues. CDR3 sequence: CASSLTGGRSSYEQYF. The CDR3 nucleotides read TGTGCCAGCAGCCTCACGGGTGGGAGGAGCTCCTACGAGCAGTACTTC.

This clonotype was picked up many times. V is TRBV6-1 and J is TRBJ2-6; D call uncertain. The ends were cut back, 8 bases at V and 0 bases at J, with 17 bases in the middle. The CDR3 has 17 amino acids. The V gene's germline CDR1 is MNHNS and CDR2 SASEGT. CDR3: CASSLAGSNSGANVLTF. Written as DNA, the CDR3 is TGTGCCAGCTCCCTTGCAGGATCGAACTCTGGGGCCAACGTCCTGACTTTC.

This clonotype was found many times. The chain links TRBV20-1 to TRBJ1-1, with D hard to call. Germline loops: CDR1 DFQATT, CDR2 SNEGSKA (reference sequence). The CDR3 covers 14 residues. Trimming stripped 0 bases from V and 3 bases from J, with 11 bases between. This CDR3 is CSARDPRVDTEAFF. In nucleotides, the CDR3 is TGCAGTGCTAGAGACCCGAGGGTGGACACTGAAGCTTTCTTT.

V is TRBV28 and J is TRBJ2-7; D unclear. CDR1 MDHEN and CDR2 SYDVKM come from the germline V gene. Between the trimmed V and J ends, which lost 5 bases and 3 bases, there was a span of 8 bases. The CDR3 runs 12 residues. The CDR3 loop reads CASSIGFYEQYF. The CDR3 nucleotides are TGTGCCAGCAGTATAGGTTTCTACGAGCAGTACTTC.

The chain has TRBV7-6 and TRBJ2-3; D ambiguous. The V gene's germline CDR1 is SGHVS and CDR2 FNYEAQ. Trimming stripped 5 bases from V and 0 bases from J, with 21 bases between. The CDR3 is 18 residues long. CDR3 in DNA: TGTGCCAGCAGCCCTACGACACAGTACTATAGCAGCACAGATACGCAGTATTTT. It specifies CASSPTTQYYSSTDTQYF.